A few counts support the clone carrying this TCR beta chain. These data are taken from a study of shared clonotypes between healthy human individuals. Both subsets, CD45RA+ naive and CD45RA-negative memory, were split from the CD4+ cells. The CDR3 extends over 14 amino acids. Trimming cost V 10 bases and J 2 bases, with 16 bases left between them. Germline lookup yields CDR1 ENHRY and CDR2 SYGVKD. Some clones are missing from TCRdb's copy, which holds only in-frame ones; the method was immunoSEQ multiplex PCR. The repertoire holds around 1 million clones, with less than 85% as singletons. Specimen: memory CD4+ T cells sorted from blood. Stated subset: CD45RA-negative fraction. The receptor comes from a man younger than 35 in good health. The chain recombines TRBV10-3 with TRBJ2-3; D unclear. The CDR3 sequence is CATSGAELTDTQYF. As DNA, the CDR3 is TGTGCCACCTCCGGCGCGGAGCTCACAGATACGCAGTATTTT.